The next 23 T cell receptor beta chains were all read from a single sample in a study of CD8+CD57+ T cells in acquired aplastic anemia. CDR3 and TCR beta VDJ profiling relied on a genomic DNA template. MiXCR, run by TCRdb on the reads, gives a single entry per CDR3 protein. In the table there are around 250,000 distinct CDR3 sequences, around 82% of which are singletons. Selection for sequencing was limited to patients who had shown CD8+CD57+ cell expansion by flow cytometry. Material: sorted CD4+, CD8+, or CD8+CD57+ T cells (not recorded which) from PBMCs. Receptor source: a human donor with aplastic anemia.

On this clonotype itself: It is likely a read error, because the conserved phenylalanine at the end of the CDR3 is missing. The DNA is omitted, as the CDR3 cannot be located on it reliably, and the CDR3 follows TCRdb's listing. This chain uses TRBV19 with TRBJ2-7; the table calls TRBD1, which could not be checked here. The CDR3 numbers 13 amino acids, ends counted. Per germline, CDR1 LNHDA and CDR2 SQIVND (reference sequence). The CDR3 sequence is CASSGDRSYEHYG.

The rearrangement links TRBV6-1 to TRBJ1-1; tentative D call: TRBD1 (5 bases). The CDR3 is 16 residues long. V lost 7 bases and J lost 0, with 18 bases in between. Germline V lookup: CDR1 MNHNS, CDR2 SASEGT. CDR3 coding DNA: TGTGCCAGCAAGGGGACTCCCGTCGTCTTGAACACTGAAGCTTTCTTT. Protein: CASKGTPVVLNTEAFF.

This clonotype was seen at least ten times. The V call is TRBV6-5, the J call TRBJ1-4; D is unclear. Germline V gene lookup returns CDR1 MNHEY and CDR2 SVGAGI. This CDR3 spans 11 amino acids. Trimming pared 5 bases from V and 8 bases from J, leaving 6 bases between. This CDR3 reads CASSPGEKLFF. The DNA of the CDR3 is TGTGCCAGCAGTCCTGGGGAAAAACTGTTTTTT.

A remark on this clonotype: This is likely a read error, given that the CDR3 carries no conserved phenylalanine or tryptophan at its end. CDR3 DNA: TGTGCCAGCAGGGACCAAAGCAGCGGTGGGCAGTATGAG. Encoded protein: CASRDQSSGGQYE. V gene TRBV7-9 combines with J gene TRBJ2-3; TRBD2 might be the D (5 bases). Germline CDR1 and CDR2: SEHNR and FQNEAQ (reference sequence). This CDR3 has 13 amino acids. V shed 6 bases and J shed 11 bases, with 18 bases lying between them.

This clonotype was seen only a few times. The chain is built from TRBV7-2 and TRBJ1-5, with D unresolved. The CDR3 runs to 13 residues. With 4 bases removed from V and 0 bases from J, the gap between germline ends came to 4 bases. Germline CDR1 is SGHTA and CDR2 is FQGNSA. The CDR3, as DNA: TGTGCCAGCAGCTCATATAGCAATCAGCCCCAGCATTTT. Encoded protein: CASSSYSNQPQHF.

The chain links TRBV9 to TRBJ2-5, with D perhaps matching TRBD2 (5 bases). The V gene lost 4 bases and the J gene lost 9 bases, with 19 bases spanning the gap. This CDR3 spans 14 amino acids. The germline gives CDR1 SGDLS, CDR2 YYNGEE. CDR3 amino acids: CASSRAVDSYAQYF. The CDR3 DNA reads TGTGCCAGCAGCCGCGCCGTGGACTCCTACGCCCAGTACTTC.

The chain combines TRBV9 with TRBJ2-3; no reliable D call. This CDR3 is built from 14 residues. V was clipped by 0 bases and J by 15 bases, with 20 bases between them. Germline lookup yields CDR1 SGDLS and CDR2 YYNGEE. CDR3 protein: CASSVGSDTDYFYF. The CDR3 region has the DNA TGTGCCAGCAGCGTAGGGTCAGATACGGATTATTTTTATTTT.

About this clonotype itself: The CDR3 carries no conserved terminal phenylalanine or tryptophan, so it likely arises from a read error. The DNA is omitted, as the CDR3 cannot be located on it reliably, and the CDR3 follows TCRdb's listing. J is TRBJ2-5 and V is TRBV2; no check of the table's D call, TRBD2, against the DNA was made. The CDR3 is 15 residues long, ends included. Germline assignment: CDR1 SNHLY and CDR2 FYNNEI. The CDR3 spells CASGAGGTETQTLYL.

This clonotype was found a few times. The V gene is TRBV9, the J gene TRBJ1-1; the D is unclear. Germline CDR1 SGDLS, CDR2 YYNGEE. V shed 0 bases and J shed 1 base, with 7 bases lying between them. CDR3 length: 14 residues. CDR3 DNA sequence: TGTGCCAGCAGCGTAGTCGGCCAGAACACTGAAGCTTTCTTT. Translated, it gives CASSVVGQNTEAFF.

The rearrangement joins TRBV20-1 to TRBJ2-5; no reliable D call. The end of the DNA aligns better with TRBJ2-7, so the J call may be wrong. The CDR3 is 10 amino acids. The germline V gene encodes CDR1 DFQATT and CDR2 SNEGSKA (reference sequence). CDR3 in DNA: TGCAGTGCGTCAATCTACGAGCAGTACTTC. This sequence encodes CSASIYEQYF.

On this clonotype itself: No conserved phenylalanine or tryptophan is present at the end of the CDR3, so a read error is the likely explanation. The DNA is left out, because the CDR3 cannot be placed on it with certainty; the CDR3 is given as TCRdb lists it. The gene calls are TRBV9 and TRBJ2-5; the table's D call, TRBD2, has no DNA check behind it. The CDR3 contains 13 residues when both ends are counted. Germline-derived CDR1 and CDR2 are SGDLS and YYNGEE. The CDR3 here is CASRGGSDTQYFV.

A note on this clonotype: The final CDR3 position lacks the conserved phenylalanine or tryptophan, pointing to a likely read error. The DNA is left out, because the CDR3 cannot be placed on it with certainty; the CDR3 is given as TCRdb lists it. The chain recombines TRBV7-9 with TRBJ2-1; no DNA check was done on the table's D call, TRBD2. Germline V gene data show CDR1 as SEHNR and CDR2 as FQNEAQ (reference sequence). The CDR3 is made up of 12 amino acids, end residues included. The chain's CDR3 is CASSFHRSGRSD.

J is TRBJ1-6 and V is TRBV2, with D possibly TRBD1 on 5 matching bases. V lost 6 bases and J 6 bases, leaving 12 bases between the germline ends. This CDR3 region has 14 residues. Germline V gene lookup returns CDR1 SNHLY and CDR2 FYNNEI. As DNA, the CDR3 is TGTGCCAGCAGGCCATGGGACGGTAATTCACCCCTCCACTTT. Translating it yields CASRPWDGNSPLHF. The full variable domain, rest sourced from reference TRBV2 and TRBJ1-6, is EPEVTQTPSHQVTQMGQEVILRCVPISNHLYFYWYRQILGQKVEFLVSFYNNEISEKSEIFDDQFSVERPDGSNFTLKIRSTKLEDSAMYFCASRPWDGNSPLHFGNGTRLTVT.

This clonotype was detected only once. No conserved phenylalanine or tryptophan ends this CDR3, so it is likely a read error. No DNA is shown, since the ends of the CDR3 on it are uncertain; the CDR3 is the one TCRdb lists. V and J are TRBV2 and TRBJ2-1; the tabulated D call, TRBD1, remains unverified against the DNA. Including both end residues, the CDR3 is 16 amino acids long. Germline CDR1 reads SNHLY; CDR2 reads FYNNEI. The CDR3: CASGDGGTDTQDEQPC.

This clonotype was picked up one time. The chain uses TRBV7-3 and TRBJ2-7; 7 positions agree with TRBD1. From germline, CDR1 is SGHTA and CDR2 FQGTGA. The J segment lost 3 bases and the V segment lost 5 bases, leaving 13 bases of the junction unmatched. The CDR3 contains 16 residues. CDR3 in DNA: TGTGCCAGCAGCCAACACGAGAGACAGGGACACTACGAGCAGTACTTC. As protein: CASSQHERQGHYEQYF.

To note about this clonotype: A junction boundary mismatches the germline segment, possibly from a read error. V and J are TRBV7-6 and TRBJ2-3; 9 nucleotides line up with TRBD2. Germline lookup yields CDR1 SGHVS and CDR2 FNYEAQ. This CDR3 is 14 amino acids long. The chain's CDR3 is CASSSAGGTSTQYF. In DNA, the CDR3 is TGTGCCAGCAGTTCAGCGGGGGGTACTTCTACGCAGTACTTT. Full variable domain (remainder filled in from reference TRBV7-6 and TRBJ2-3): GAGVSQSPRYKVTKRGQDVALRCDPISGHVSLYWYRQALGQGPEFLTYFNYEAQQDKSGLPNDRFSAERPEGSISTLTIQRTEQRDSAMYRCASSSAGGTSTQYFGPGTRLTVL.

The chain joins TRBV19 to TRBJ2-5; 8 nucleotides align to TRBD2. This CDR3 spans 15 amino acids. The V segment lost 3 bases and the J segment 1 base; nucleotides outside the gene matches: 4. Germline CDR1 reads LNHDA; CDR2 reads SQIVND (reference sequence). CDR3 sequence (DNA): TGTGCCAGTAGTATTGCGAGCGGGAGCCAAGAGACCCAGTACTTC. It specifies CASSIASGSQETQYF.

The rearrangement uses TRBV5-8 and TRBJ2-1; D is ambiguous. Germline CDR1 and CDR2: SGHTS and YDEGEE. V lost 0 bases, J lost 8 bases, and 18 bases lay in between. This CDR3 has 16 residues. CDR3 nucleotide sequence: TGTGCCAGCAGCTTGGAACTTCGAAACGGTCAGGATGAGCAGTTCTTC. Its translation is CASSLELRNGQDEQFF. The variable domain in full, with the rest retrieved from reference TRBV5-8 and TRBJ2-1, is EAGVTQSPTHLIKTRGQQATLRCSPISGHTSVYWYQQALGLGLQFLLWYDEGEERNRGNFPPRFSGRQFPNYSSELNVNALELEDSALYLCASSLELRNGQDEQFFGPGTRLTVL.

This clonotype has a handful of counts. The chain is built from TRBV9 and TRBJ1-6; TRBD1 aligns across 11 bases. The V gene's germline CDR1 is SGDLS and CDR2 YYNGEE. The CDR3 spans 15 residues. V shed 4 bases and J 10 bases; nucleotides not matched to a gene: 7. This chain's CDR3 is CASSLGTGGRSPLHF. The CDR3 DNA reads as TGTGCCAGCAGCCTCGGGACAGGGGGTAGATCACCCCTCCACTTT. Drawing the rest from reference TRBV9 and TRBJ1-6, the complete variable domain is DSGVTQTPKHLITATGQRVTLRCSPRSGDLSVYWYQQSLDQGLQFLIQYYNGEERAKGNILERFSAQQFPDLHSELNLSSLELGDSALYFCASSLGTGGRSPLHFGNGTRLTVT.

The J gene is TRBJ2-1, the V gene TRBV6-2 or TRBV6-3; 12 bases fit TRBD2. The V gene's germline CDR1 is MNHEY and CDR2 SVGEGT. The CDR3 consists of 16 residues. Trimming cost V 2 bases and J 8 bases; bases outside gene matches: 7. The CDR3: CASSYQTSGGSDEQFF. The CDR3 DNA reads TGTGCCAGCAGTTACCAAACTAGCGGGGGGAGCGATGAGCAGTTCTTC.

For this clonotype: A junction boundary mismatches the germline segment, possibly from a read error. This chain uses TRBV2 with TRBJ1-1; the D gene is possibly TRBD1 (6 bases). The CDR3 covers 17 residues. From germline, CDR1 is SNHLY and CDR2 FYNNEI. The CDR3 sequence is CASGDGGTHTRYIGPCF. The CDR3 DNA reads TGTGCCAGCGGGGACGGGGGCACACATACGCGGTACATTGGACCTTGCTTT.

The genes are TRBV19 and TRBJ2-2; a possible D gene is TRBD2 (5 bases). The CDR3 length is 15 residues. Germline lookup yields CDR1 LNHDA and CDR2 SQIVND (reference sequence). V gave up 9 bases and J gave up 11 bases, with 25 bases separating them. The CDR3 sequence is CASSIAGLATNELFF. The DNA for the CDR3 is TGTGCCAGCAGCATAGCTGGGCTAGCCACCAATGAGCTGTTTTTT.

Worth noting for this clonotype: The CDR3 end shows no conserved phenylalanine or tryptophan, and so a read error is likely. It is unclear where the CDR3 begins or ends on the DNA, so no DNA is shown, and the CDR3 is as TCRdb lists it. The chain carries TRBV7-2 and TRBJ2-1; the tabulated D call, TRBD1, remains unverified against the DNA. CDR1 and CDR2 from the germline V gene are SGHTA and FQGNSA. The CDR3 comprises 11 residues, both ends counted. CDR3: CASSWADEQDT.